This TCR beta chain was identified during a study of graft-versus-host responses after intestinal transplantation. A word on this clone: The antigen is undetermined.

TCRdb's copy holds only in-frame clones and misses some; the assay was immunoSEQ multiplex PCR. The sample holds around 100,000 clones, more than 90% seen once. From germline, CDR1 is SGHRS and CDR2 YFSETQ. CDR3 length: 15 amino acids. After removal of 0 bases from V and 2 bases from J, the junction contained 3 bases not matched to a gene. The receptor was derived from a human donor who was the organ donor for an intestinal transplant. This sample comprised unstimulated CD4+ T cells sorted from spleen or lymph node cells, obtained before transplant. The gene calls are TRBV5-1 and TRBJ2-3, with 7 bases lining up with TRBD1. The CDR3 nucleotides are TGCGCCAGCAGCTTGGAAGGGGGCCTCACAGATACGCAGTATTTT. Translation: CASSLEGGLTDTQYF.